Described below is a single T cell receptor beta chain sequence and its context. Its antigen target is currently unknown. No per-base quality is available; no much larger clone lies one base away. The treatment or condition label of this sample denotes: 10-day PBMC culture with coronavirus spike peptide pools or control peptides (ViraFEST assay). The ViraFEST assay, used in the study, expanded antigen-specific T cells with peptide pools and then identified the expanded clonotypes through TCR sequencing. Positive SARS-CoV-2 PCR tests in the convalescent patients dated from March to December 2020, before Alpha, Beta and Delta variants emerged in the United States. Each well held two million PBMCs cultured with 10 ug/ml peptide pools in IMDM containing about 5% human AB serum and about 10 IU/ml IL-2. On days 3 and 7, half of the culture medium was replaced with fresh IL-2-containing medium. After around 10 days of culture, CD4+ T cells were isolated by negative selection with the EasySep CD4+ T cell isolation kit. PBMCs were separated from whole blood using Ficoll-Paque Plus gradient centrifugation and then either used fresh or cryopreserved at -140C. Each culture condition was generally run in triplicate wells.

Receptor amplification or capture employed PCR. DNA from cultured CD4+ T cells was subjected to TCR sequencing with the Oncomine TCR Beta short-read assay at the Johns Hopkins FTIC core. The QIAamp micro DNA kit was used to extract genomic DNA from the cultured CD4+ T cells. Oncomine TCR Beta libraries made from cultured CD4+ T cells were pooled using unique dual indexes and sequenced on an Illumina iSeq 100. In the authors' own workflow: Non-productive sequences were removed, and CDR3s not starting with C, not ending with F or W, or shorter than 7 amino acids were discarded. Antigen-specific clonotypes were identified using the MANAFEST web application through comparison of peptide-stimulated wells with reference and other culture wells. An FDR below 0.05, an odds ratio above 5, and a productive frequency above 0.1% in at least two of three replicate wells were required for clones to be considered positive. Clonotypes that were significantly expanded in both SARS-CoV-2 spike wells and at least one common cold coronavirus spike condition were defined as cross-reactive. Using R version 3.6.1, CDR3 homology was evaluated through Levenshtein distances (stringdist) along with unrooted phylogenetic trees (ape). TCRdb cleaned the public reads at Q25 with fastp, built clones with MiXCR and kept in-frame beta chains. Identical CDR3 protein sequences are pooled into one entry, listed with their most common genes and DNA. The V and J calls were not made by the authors but by TCRdb's processing. In this sample the table shows some 13,000 distinct CDR3 sequences, about 25% of which occur a single time. Jointly, the top ten make up 7% to 10% of the sample.

This entry belongs to a study of vaccination and CD4 T cells after COVID-19 (dated by TCRdb to the early 2020s). Turning to the overall study: Every convalescent patient had a positive nasal swab PCR test for SARS-CoV-2, with mild disease in eight to ten patients and severe disease in one. Six males and four females were included in the convalescent cohort, with two Hispanic individuals, seven Caucasians, two Asians and one multiracial person represented. Each participant got two doses of either the Pfizer-BioNTech BNT162b2 vaccine (n=8) or the Moderna mRNA-1273 vaccine (n=2). Post-COVID blood samples from convalescent patients were collected a median of roughly 100 days after diagnosis, with a range of roughly 30 to 170 days. Post-vaccine blood samples were collected a median of approximately eleven weeks after the second vaccine dose, ranging from roughly 13 to 250 days. Culture stimuli were overlapping spike peptide pools from SARS-CoV-2 and from the common cold coronaviruses HCoV-NL63, HCoV-OC43 and HCoV-229E. In control cultures, a CEFX viral epitope pool was used as positive control, an HIV-1 Nef peptide pool was used as negative control, or no peptide was added. In approximately eleven COVID-19 convalescent patients and 4 infection-naive healthy vaccine recipients, the spike-specific CD4+ TCR repertoire before mRNA vaccination was compared with the repertoire after mRNA vaccination. Points the paper makes about the study in general: In convalescent patients, a median around 86% of post-vaccine SARS-CoV-2-reactive clones were detected only after vaccination, and vaccine-specific priming was suggested by this finding. An increase in the median number of SARS-CoV-2-reactive clonotypes from approximately 20 after infection to 38 after vaccination was observed, but the change was not found to be significant. In convalescent patients, nearly all vaccine-specific clones (304 of 307) were found to be mono-reactive for SARS-CoV-2 spike rather than cross-reactive with common cold coronaviruses. The study included relatively few convalescent patients and did not analyze early timepoints after natural infection.

Spanning cysteine to phenylalanine, the CDR3 consists of 15 amino acids. The only DNA kept is the CDR3, 45 bases in frame from the first base. The CDR1 and CDR2 encoded by the germline V gene (reference sequence) are SEHNR and FQNEAQ. V sheds 3 bases and J sheds 4 bases, leaving 15 bases between their ends. This chain is built from TRBV7-9 and TRBJ1-2; the best D guess is TRBD1, with 6 bases matching. The sequence was collected from a human donor who had recovered from COVID-19. Source material: CD4+ T cells from blood, cultured in vitro. CDR3 loop: CASSFPTRGPYGYTF. Read as DNA, the sequence is TGTGCCAGCAGCTTTCCGACCAGGGGCCCCTATGGCTACACCTTC.